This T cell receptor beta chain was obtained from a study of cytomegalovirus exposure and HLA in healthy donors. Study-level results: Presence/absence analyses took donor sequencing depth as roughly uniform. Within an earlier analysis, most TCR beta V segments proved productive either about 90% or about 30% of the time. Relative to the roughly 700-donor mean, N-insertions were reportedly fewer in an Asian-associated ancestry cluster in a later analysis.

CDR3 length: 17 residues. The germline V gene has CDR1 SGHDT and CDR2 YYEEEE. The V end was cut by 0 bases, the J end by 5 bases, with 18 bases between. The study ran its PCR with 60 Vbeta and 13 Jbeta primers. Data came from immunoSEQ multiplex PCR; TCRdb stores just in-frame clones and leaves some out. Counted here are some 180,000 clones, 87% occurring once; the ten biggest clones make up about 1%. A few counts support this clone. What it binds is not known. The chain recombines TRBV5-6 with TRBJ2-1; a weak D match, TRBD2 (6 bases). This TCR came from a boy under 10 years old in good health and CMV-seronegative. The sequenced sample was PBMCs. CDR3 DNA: TGTGCCAGCAGCTTGGTTCGGGCGGGATCTACTCACAATGAGCAGTTCTTC. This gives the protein CASSLVRAGSTHNEQFF.